This is a list of T cell receptor beta chains from one sample in a study of T cell changes during pregnancy in multiple sclerosis. The repertoire was sequenced with immunoSEQ multiplex PCR; TCRdb's copy has only in-frame clones and lacks some. This table has 40,000 to 60,000 clones, roughly 92% appearing once. Material: CD4+ T cells from peripheral blood mononuclear cells, obtained before pregnancy. The receptors were gathered from a female donor with multiple sclerosis, enrolled in a pregnancy study. The CDR3 runs from the conserved cysteine through the conserved F or W.

J gene | V gene | CDR3 protein
TRBJ1-1 | TRBV7-9 | CASSPGTGPTEAFF
TRBJ1-5 | TRBV6-1 | CASTQGTGGNQPQHF
TRBJ2-1 | TRBV21-1 | CASSKGGPHEQFF
TRBJ2-4 | TRBV14 | CASSQGGLAGPKNIQYF
TRBJ1-5 | TRBV30 | CAWNAHGTGDQPQHF
TRBJ1-2 | TRBV9 | CASSANAWRGSYGYTF
TRBJ2-2 | TRBV28 | CASRTGGNTGELFF
TRBJ2-5 | TRBV2 | CASSEAASGQETQYF
TRBJ1-3 | TRBV19 | CASSFPGVSGNTIYF
TRBJ1-5 | TRBV21-1 | CASSSPDRGRRQPQHF
TRBJ2-7 | TRBV5-4 | CASSLPSGLAGGNEQYF
TRBJ1-2 | TRBV6-1 | CASSERLMRQGRIYGYTF
TRBJ1-1 | TRBV10-3 | CAIRSLTGQNTEAFF
TRBJ2-7 | TRBV12-5 | CASGLTENEQYF
TRBJ2-1 | TRBV11-2 | CASSSGLYNEQFF
TRBJ2-7 | TRBV30 | CAWTKQGSSQYF
TRBJ2-2 | TRBV2 | CASSGTPSNTGELFF
TRBJ2-1 | TRBV19 | CASTGGGLGNEQFF
TRBJ2-1 | TRBV5-1 | CASSFKGGENEQFF
TRBJ1-1 | TRBV2 | CASSSLGQLNTEAFF
TRBJ1-2 | TRBV9 | CASSVGWTGHGYTF
TRBJ1-2 | TRBV9 | CASSVGNRNYGYTF
TRBJ2-7 | TRBV28 | CASSIDSSYEQYF
TRBJ1-2 | TRBV14 | CASSPTKSNYGYTF
TRBJ2-6 | TRBV7-9 | CASRGQAKLDPGANVLTF
TRBJ2-7 | TRBV7-2 | CASSSETGATYEQYF
TRBJ2-7 | TRBV29-1 | CSVEVSGTSGRVGEQYF
TRBJ2-5 | TRBV21-1 | CASSNEDDQETQYF
TRBJ2-6 | TRBV5-1 | CASSLYARQSSGANVLTF
TRBJ1-2 | TRBV2 | CASSRRGQGQGYTF
TRBJ1-3 | TRBV6-5 | CASSYSGQGPGNTIYF
TRBJ2-1 | TRBV15 | CATSRGQDYNEQFF
TRBJ2-3 | TRBV6-1 | CASSVEISDTQYF
TRBJ2-2 | TRBV28 | CAIQNTGELFF
TRBJ2-7 | TRBV12-5 | CASAGDRYEQYF
TRBJ2-7 | TRBV7-9 | CASSPLGLAGGPWEQYF
TRBJ2-1 | TRBV10-3 | CAISDRGYNEQFF
TRBJ1-5 | TRBV18 | CASSPPTGLQPQHF
TRBJ2-1 | TRBV4-2 | CASSQRGFSYNEQFF
TRBJ2-5 | TRBV2 | CASSGDSQETQYF
TRBJ2-5 | TRBV7-3 | CASSLDSSPLETQYF
TRBJ2-3 | TRBV5-5 | CASSFGRQGDTQYF
TRBJ2-1 | TRBV5-6 | CASSLGDRGFRDEQFF
TRBJ2-7 | TRBV7-8 | CASSLQGAGNYEQYF
TRBJ2-1 | TRBV6-1 | CASNPPGVNEQFF
TRBJ2-2 | TRBV30 | CAWSPGAGELFF
TRBJ2-7 | TRBV27 | CASRRTATYEQYF
TRBJ1-4 | TRBV11-2 | CASSPTGGASNEKLFF
TRBJ2-7 | TRBV28 | CASSLDRRRQGESYEQYF
TRBJ2-3 | TRBV6-1 | CASSVRDGADTQYF
TRBJ2-2 | TRBV7-8 | CASSYLRGTGELFF
TRBJ2-2 | TRBV6-5 | CASSGQGGIGELFF
TRBJ2-7 | TRBV14 | CASSQLAGEASYEQYF
TRBJ2-6 | TRBV30 | CACRTGTGTLNVLTF
TRBJ1-2 | TRBV7-9 | CASSLVRRDRGQGGYTF
TRBJ2-7 | TRBV6-5 | CASISTASYEQYF
TRBJ1-2 | TRBV5-6 | CASSNQQGTRYGYTF
TRBJ2-7 | TRBV27 | CATYKLAGRYEQYF
TRBJ2-5 | TRBV12-5 | CASGFRPWVAEFQETQYF
TRBJ2-7 | TRBV5-1 | CASSLLSGSSYEQYF